These 27 T cell receptor beta chains originate from one sample sequenced in a study of cytomegalovirus exposure and HLA in healthy donors. 13 Jbeta primers and 60 Vbeta primers were used for the PCR. TCRdb's table, derived via immunoSEQ multiplex PCR, lists solely in-frame clones and lacks some. Of under 200,000 clones in the sample, over 75% were seen once. Source material: PBMCs. The receptors come from a man in his forties in good health and CMV-seropositive.

The sample holds one count of this clone. The rearrangement joins TRBV9 to TRBJ2-5; D perhaps matches TRBD1 (5 bases). The J call may be incorrect, as the DNA end agrees better with TRBJ2-7. This CDR3 has 16 amino acids. In germline, CDR1 is SGDLS, CDR2 YYNGEE. CDR3 residues: CASSVGIRVGDYEQYF. CDR3 nucleotide sequence: TGTGCCAGCAGCGTAGGGATCAGGGTAGGGGACTACGAGCAGTACTTC.

The chain employs TRBV6-6 and TRBJ2-5, with D perhaps TRBD1 (6 bases). V was shortened by 6 bases and J by 3 bases, with 11 bases between the two germline ends. Germline CDR1 reads MNHNY; CDR2 reads SVGAGI (reference sequence). This CDR3 is 13 amino acids long. CDR3 sequence reads: CASRGQNKETQYF. The CDR3, as DNA: TGTGCCAGCAGGGGACAAAACAAAGAGACCCAGTACTTC.

The chain carries TRBV5-1 and TRBJ2-5; tentatively, D is TRBD2 (6 bases). V lost 7 bases and J lost 2, with 12 bases in between. This CDR3 is 13 amino acids long. Germline V lookup: CDR1 SGHRS, CDR2 YFSETQ. The CDR3 loop is CASWGLIQETQYF. The CDR3 region has the DNA TGCGCCAGCTGGGGACTCATACAAGAGACCCAGTACTTC.

The chain employs TRBV7-3 and TRBJ2-2, with TRBD1 as a possible D gene (5 bases). This CDR3 is built from 14 residues. Germline loops: CDR1 SGHTA, CDR2 FQGTGA. The V end lost 3 bases, the J end lost 1 base, and 6 bases lay between the germline ends. The CDR3: CASSFGQNTGELFF. CDR3 sequence (DNA): TGTGCCAGCAGCTTCGGACAGAACACCGGGGAGCTGTTTTTT.

This chain joins TRBV29-1 and TRBJ2-5; possibly TRBD1 for D (6 bases). The length of the CDR3 is 14 residues. Between the trimmed V and J ends, which lost 2 bases and 3 bases, there was a span of 13 bases. CDR1 SQVTM and CDR2 ANQGSEA come from the germline V gene. CDR3 protein: CSVEIRYREETQYF. CDR3 DNA sequence: TGCAGCGTTGAAATAAGATACAGGGAAGAGACCCAGTACTTC.

The chain is built from TRBV11-3 and TRBJ2-3; 7 positions agree with TRBD1. V was clipped by 5 bases and J by 0 bases; unmatched bases: 5. Germline V gene lookup returns CDR1 SGHNT and CDR2 YENEEA. The CDR3 is made up of 15 amino acids. The CDR3 here is CASSPGQLSTDTQYF. The CDR3 nucleotides read TGTGCCAGCAGCCCGGGACAGCTAAGCACAGATACGCAGTATTTT.

This clone has just a few counts. The rearrangement links TRBV30 to TRBJ2-5; 7 positions agree with TRBD1. The V and J ends lost 1 base and 1 base, in that order; junction bases with no gene match: 3. The CDR3 spans 14 residues. The germline gives CDR1 GTSNPN, CDR2 SVGIG (reference sequence). CDR3 region: CAWSGQGTQETQYF. The CDR3 bases are TGTGCCTGGAGTGGACAGGGCACCCAAGAGACCCAGTACTTC.

V usage is TRBV27 and J usage is TRBJ1-2; D might be TRBD1 (5 bases). This CDR3 spans 16 amino acids. The V end lost 1 base, the J end lost 5 bases, and 17 bases lay between the germline ends. Germline V gene lookup returns CDR1 MNHEY and CDR2 SMNVEV (reference sequence). The CDR3 loop is CASSLLVQGRQYGYTF. For the CDR3, the DNA is TGTGCCAGCAGTTTATTGGTGCAGGGCCGACAGTATGGCTACACCTTC.

This clone was picked up a small number of times. This rearrangement joins TRBV5-1 to TRBJ2-7; TRBD2 agrees at 8 bases. V gave up 4 bases and J gave up 4 bases; unmatched junction bases: 10. This CDR3 has 15 residues. Germline lookup yields CDR1 SGHRS and CDR2 YFSETQ. For the CDR3, the DNA is TGCGCCAGCAGCCCTCCGGGGGGGGCGCAATACGAGCAGTACTTC. Its translation is CASSPPGGAQYEQYF. Full variable domain (rest looked up from reference TRBV5-1 and TRBJ2-7): KAGVTQTPRYLIKTRGQQVTLSCSPISGHRSVSWYQQTPGQGLQFLFEYFSETQRNKGNFPGRFSGRQFSNSRSEMNVSTLELGDSALYLCASSPPGGAQYEQYFGPGTRLTVT.

The rearrangement joins TRBV7-2 to TRBJ2-1, with TRBD2 matching over 9 bases. Germline V gives CDR1 SGHTA, CDR2 FQGNSA. The CDR3 is 16 residues long. Unmatched junction bases numbered 14, after V lost 7 bases and J lost 7 bases. This CDR3 reads CASTQVGTSLFNEQFF. For the CDR3, the DNA is TGTGCCAGCACCCAAGTGGGGACTAGCCTTTTTAATGAGCAGTTCTTC.

The chain employs TRBV9 and TRBJ1-1, with D hard to call. This CDR3 contains 13 residues. In germline, CDR1 is SGDLS, CDR2 YYNGEE. V shed 2 bases and J shed 6 bases, with 11 bases lying between them. The CDR3 DNA follows: TGTGCCAGCAGCGTTGGGGAGCGCGCTGAAGCTTTCTTT. Its translation is CASSVGERAEAFF.

V is TRBV12-5 and J is TRBJ2-5; 13 nucleotides agree with TRBD2. Trimming at V came to 1 base and at J to 4 bases, leaving 6 bases not matched to a gene. The germline gives CDR1 LGHNT, CDR2 FRNRAP. This CDR3 is built from 17 residues. This CDR3 reads CASGLALLAGGAETQYF. The CDR3 bases are TGTGCTAGTGGTTTGGCCCTACTAGCGGGGGGGGCAGAGACCCAGTACTTC.

This clone was seen once. The V call is TRBV5-1, the J call TRBJ1-6; D call uncertain. Germline-derived CDR1 and CDR2 are SGHRS and YFSETQ. V was shortened by 0 bases and J by 12 bases, with 7 bases between the two germline ends. CDR3 length: 12 amino acids. CDR3 loop: CASSLAPGPLHF. Here the CDR3 DNA reads TGCGCCAGCAGCTTGGCCCCCGGACCCCTCCACTTT. Full variable domain (rest looked up from reference TRBV5-1 and TRBJ1-6): KAGVTQTPRYLIKTRGQQVTLSCSPISGHRSVSWYQQTPGQGLQFLFEYFSETQRNKGNFPGRFSGRQFSNSRSEMNVSTLELGDSALYLCASSLAPGPLHFGNGTRLTVT.

The CDR3 region has the DNA TGTGCCAGCAGCTTATCGGGGGGGGGATTCGCTGAAGCTTTCTTT. The encoded protein is CASSLSGGGFAEAFF. The chain employs TRBV7-9 and TRBJ1-1; a weak D match, TRBD1 (5 bases). Germline V gene data show CDR1 as SEHNR and CDR2 as FQNEAQ (reference sequence). With 2 bases removed from V and 6 bases from J, the gap between germline ends came to 16 bases. The CDR3 consists of 15 residues.

CDR3 residues: CASKIAGVSTDTQYF. The DNA for the CDR3 is TGTGCCAGCAAAATAGCGGGGGTGAGCACAGATACGCAGTATTTT. V and J are TRBV6-5 and TRBJ2-3; 9 nucleotides agree with TRBD2. The ends lost 7 bases at V and 0 bases at J; junction bases unmatched: 5. The CDR3 loop spans 15 amino acids. CDR1 is MNHEY and CDR2 is SVGAGI in the germline V gene.

To note about this clone: Other DNA sequences in this sample translate to the same CDR3. CDR3 nucleotides: TGTGCCAGCAGCTCCAGGGGTGGCAATCAGCCCCAGCATTTT. It is translated as CASSSRGGNQPQHF. This chain uses TRBV7-2 with TRBJ1-5; tentative D call: TRBD1 (6 bases). V was shortened by 4 bases and J by 2 bases, with 9 bases between the two germline ends. The CDR3 has 14 residues. Germline V gene lookup returns CDR1 SGHTA and CDR2 FQGNSA.

This rearrangement joins TRBV6-5 to TRBJ2-3; 8 nucleotides align to TRBD2. Trimming took 6 bases from V and 4 from J; bases not matched to a gene: 9. CDR1 is MNHEY and CDR2 is SVGAGI in the germline V gene. This CDR3 has 15 amino acids. In DNA form, the CDR3 reads TGTGCCAGCAGCGTGACTAGCGCACGTCCAGATACGCAGTATTTT. Protein product: CASSVTSARPDTQYF.

The J gene is TRBJ2-1, the V gene TRBV7-2, with D unresolved. Germline CDR1 SGHTA, CDR2 FQGNSA. CDR3 length: 13 residues. V gave up 3 bases and J gave up 7 bases, with 10 bases separating them. In nucleotides, the CDR3 is TGTGCCAGCAGCTTTATCAGGATGAATGAGCAGTTCTTC. This sequence encodes CASSFIRMNEQFF.

This chain connects TRBV4-2 to TRBJ2-1, with 7 bases fitting TRBD2. J gave up 0 bases and V 5 bases, and 7 bases lay outside the gene matches. This CDR3 is 16 amino acids long. The germline CDR1 and CDR2 sequences are LGHNA and YNFKEQ. The CDR3 DNA reads as TGTGCCAGCAGCGTTGCCTCTAGCGGCTCCTACAATGAGCAGTTCTTC. As protein: CASSVASSGSYNEQFF.

The V call is TRBV5-1, the J call TRBJ2-1; 13 positions agree with TRBD2. V gave up 1 base and J gave up 5 bases; unmatched junction bases: 12. The germline V gene encodes CDR1 SGHRS and CDR2 YFSETQ. The CDR3 has 19 amino acids. The DNA for the CDR3 is TGCGCCAGCAGCTTGACTAGCGGGGGGGCCTTTAGGGTTGACAATGAGCAGTTCTTC. Its protein is CASSLTSGGAFRVDNEQFF.

The chain uses TRBV4-1 and TRBJ2-4, with a possible D match to TRBD2 (5 bases). CDR1 MGHRA and CDR2 YSYEKL come from the germline V gene. V gave up 2 bases and J gave up 7 bases, with 12 bases separating them. The CDR3 runs 14 residues. DNA for the CDR3: TGCGCCAGCAGCCAAAACTCAAGGGAGAACATTCAGTACTTC. Translating it yields CASSQNSRENIQYF.

This clone showed up just once. The chain links TRBV30 to TRBJ1-6, with a tentative D call TRBD1 (6 bases). V lost 8 bases and J lost 5, with 13 bases in between. CDR1 and CDR2 from the germline V gene are GTSNPN and SVGIG (reference sequence). This CDR3 has 13 amino acids. CDR3 nucleotide sequence: TGTGCCCAGCGGGACACCCATAATTCACCCCTCCACTTT. Encoded protein: CAQRDTHNSPLHF.

This rearrangement joins TRBV5-6 to TRBJ2-3; TRBD2 aligns across 8 bases. CDR3 length equals 17 residues. After removal of 0 bases from V and 7 bases from J, the junction contained 13 bases not matched to a gene. The germline V gene has CDR1 SGHDT and CDR2 YYEEEE. DNA for the CDR3: TGTGCCAGCAGCTTGGAATCGGGGGCGGGGGGCCCGAATACGCAGTATTTT. Amino acids: CASSLESGAGGPNTQYF.

The chain uses TRBV7-9 and TRBJ2-2, with D perhaps matching TRBD2 (5 bases). From germline, CDR1 is SEHNR and CDR2 FQNEAQ (reference sequence). The CDR3 consists of 17 residues. The V and J ends lost 2 bases and 3 bases respectively, with 16 bases between them. The CDR3 protein is CASSLRGELADTGELFF. DNA of the CDR3: TGTGCCAGCAGCTTACGGGGAGAACTGGCGGACACCGGGGAGCTGTTTTTT.

This rearrangement joins TRBV7-3 to TRBJ2-7; 9 bases line up with TRBD1. J gave up 5 bases and V 5 bases, and 13 bases lay outside the gene matches. This CDR3 has 16 residues. Germline V gene data show CDR1 as SGHTA and CDR2 as FQGTGA. CDR3 nucleotide sequence: TGTGCCAGCAGCGTTACCGGGACAGGGAATCGACACGAGCAGTACTTC. Its translation: CASSVTGTGNRHEQYF.

The chain uses TRBV5-1 and TRBJ2-1, with D possibly being TRBD2 (5 bases). Germline V gene lookup returns CDR1 SGHRS and CDR2 YFSETQ. V was pared by 0 bases and J by 0 bases, with 7 bases between. The CDR3 has 15 amino acids. Written as DNA, the CDR3 is TGCGCCAGCAGCTTGGCGGGGAGCTCCTACAATGAGCAGTTCTTC. Protein sequence: CASSLAGSSYNEQFF.

V usage is TRBV28 and J usage is TRBJ1-5; perhaps TRBD1 as D (5 bases). There are 14 residues in the CDR3. With 5 bases removed from V and 4 bases from J, the gap between germline ends came to 12 bases. Germline-derived CDR1 and CDR2 are MDHEN and SYDVKM. Here the CDR3 DNA reads TGTGCCAGCAGTAACAAACAGGTAAATCAGCCCCAGCATTTT. This gives the protein CASSNKQVNQPQHF.